The next 18 T cell receptor beta chains were all read from a single sample in a study of blood T cell repertoires in COVID-19. Produced via immunoSEQ multiplex PCR; TCRdb's table is partial and in-frame only. Here the sample spans approximately 270,000 clones, roughly 88% being singletons. The specimen sequenced was peripheral blood. The receptors stem from a woman in her 70s with acute or convalescent COVID-19.

V is TRBV5-4 and J is TRBJ1-4; D gene ambiguous. The CDR3 runs 14 residues. V was shortened by 2 bases and J by 8 bases, with 13 bases between the two germline ends. Germline-derived CDR1 and CDR2 are SGHNT and YYREEE (reference sequence). Here the CDR3 reads CASSLGGRQEKLFF. The DNA for the CDR3 is TGTGCCAGCAGCTTAGGAGGACGGCAGGAAAAACTGTTTTTT.

This chain uses TRBV10-1 with TRBJ2-7; 7 nucleotides agree with TRBD1. The CDR3 extends over 12 amino acids. Germline CDR1 WNHNN, CDR2 SYGVQD (reference sequence). Germline trimming cut 9 bases from V and 6 bases from J; bases unmatched to any gene: 8. CDR3 sequence (DNA): TGCGCCAGTAACCTCCGACAGGGCGAGCAGTACTTC. Residues: CASNLRQGEQYF.

The chain uses TRBV5-4 and TRBJ2-1; D might be TRBD2 (5 bases). The length of the CDR3 is 15 residues. V gave up 5 bases and J gave up 0 bases, with 12 bases separating them. CDR1 is SGHNT, CDR2 YYREEE, per germline (reference sequence). Here the CDR3 DNA reads TGTGCCAGCAGTCTCGACGGGATCTCCTACAATGAGCAGTTCTTC. Translation: CASSLDGISYNEQFF.

This clone occurred once. The genes are TRBV4-2 and TRBJ1-1, with TRBD1 matching 9 bases. CDR1 and CDR2 from the germline V gene are LGHNA and YNFKEQ. This CDR3 has 14 amino acids. V trimming: 4 bases; J trimming: 6 bases; junction bases outside the gene matches: 6. Written as DNA, the CDR3 is TGTGCCAGCAGCCCGGGGGACAGGGTCGCTGAAGCTTTCTTT. This codes for CASSPGDRVAEAFF.

V and J are TRBV24-1 and TRBJ2-2, with 9 bases aligning to TRBD1. Germline values: CDR1 KGHDR, CDR2 SFDVKD. The trim removed 2 bases at V and 3 bases at J, leaving 3 bases unmatched. The CDR3 is 16 amino acids. CDR3 sequence: CATSDSDRGDTGELFF. The CDR3 DNA is TGTGCCACCAGTGATTCGGACAGGGGAGACACCGGGGAGCTGTTTTTT.

The CDR3 loop reads CASRTSENTQYF. DNA for the CDR3: TGTGCCAGCAGGACTAGCGAAAATACGCAGTATTTT. The rearrangement uses TRBV6-5 and TRBJ2-3; 8 bases match TRBD2. The junction had 3 bases not matched to a gene; V was cut back by 6 bases and J by 7 bases. The CDR3 has 12 residues. Germline CDR1 MNHEY, CDR2 SVGAGI.

V and J are TRBV19 and TRBJ1-5, with D possibly TRBD1 on 6 matching bases. The CDR3 is 14 amino acids. Germline V gene data show CDR1 as LNHDA and CDR2 as SQIVND (reference sequence). Trimming removed 9 bases at V and 4 bases at J, with 16 bases between. The CDR3, as DNA: TGTGCCAGCGGTAGGGGGGGCGCAAATCAGCCCCAGCATTTT. This encodes CASGRGGANQPQHF.

This clone was detected only once. V usage is TRBV5-4 and J usage is TRBJ2-2, with 9 bases identical to TRBD1. The CDR3 runs to 16 residues. Germline CDR1 SGHNT, CDR2 YYREEE (reference sequence). V gave up 5 bases and J gave up 5 bases; unmatched junction bases: 10. The CDR3 is CASSRVGTGRTGELFF. The CDR3 DNA sequence: TGTGCCAGCAGTAGGGTTGGGACAGGGCGGACCGGGGAGCTGTTTTTT.

V and J are TRBV7-9 and TRBJ1-5, with D possibly matching TRBD1 (5 bases). V lost 5 bases and J lost 4, with 15 bases in between. This CDR3 is built from 15 residues. The germline CDR1 and CDR2 sequences are SEHNR and FQNEAQ (reference sequence). The CDR3, as DNA: TGTGCCAGCAGCCAACTGGGACGGGAGAATCAGCCCCAGCATTTT. Its translation: CASSQLGRENQPQHF.

This clone occurred once. The V call is TRBV6-1, the J call TRBJ2-5, with 7 nucleotides matching TRBD2. Germline lookup yields CDR1 MNHNS and CDR2 SASEGT. The junction had 8 bases not matched to a gene; V was cut back by 3 bases and J by 7 bases. The CDR3 runs to 14 residues. For the CDR3, the DNA is TGTGCCAGCAGTGACCCGGGACTACCTGGGACCCAGTACTTC. Residues: CASSDPGLPGTQYF.

V and J are TRBV18 and TRBJ1-4; D may be TRBD1 (5 bases). The CDR3 runs 16 residues. Trimming left V 6 bases short and J 0 bases short, with 14 bases between. Germline V CDR1 and CDR2: KGHSH, LQKENI. The CDR3 sequence is CASSLRQSATNEKLFF. The CDR3 DNA follows: TGTGCCAGCTCCCTTAGACAGAGTGCAACTAATGAAAAACTGTTTTTT.

This chain links TRBV25-1 with TRBJ1-2; D is unresolved. In germline, CDR1 is MGHDK, CDR2 SYGVNS. The CDR3 is 12 residues long. V dropped 1 base and J dropped 4 bases, with 4 bases sitting between them. The CDR3 is CASSEFGYGYTF. The CDR3 nucleotides read TGTGCCAGCAGTGAATTCGGCTATGGCTACACCTTC.

The chain joins TRBV6-1 to TRBJ1-1; the D gene is possibly TRBD1 (6 bases). This CDR3 has 13 amino acids. From germline, CDR1 is MNHNS and CDR2 SASEGT. V was trimmed by 3 bases and J by 14 bases, leaving 19 bases between them. This chain's CDR3 is CASSDRRGGQDFF. CDR3 DNA sequence: TGTGCCAGCAGTGACCGTCGGGGGGGCCAGGACTTCTTT.

This clone was observed a few times. J is TRBJ1-1 and V is TRBV10-3; tentative D call: TRBD1 (6 bases). Germline values: CDR1 ENHRY, CDR2 SYGVKD. V lost 6 bases and J lost 6, with 17 bases in between. This CDR3 is 14 amino acids long. CDR3 sequence (DNA): TGTGCCATCAGGAGGGGGGGGGAAAGCGCTGAAGCTTTCTTT. It is translated as CAIRRGGESAEAFF.

The genes are TRBV2 and TRBJ1-6, with D hard to call. The germline V and J ends were trimmed by 4 bases and 9 bases, with 16 bases remaining between them. This CDR3 contains 15 residues. The germline V gene encodes CDR1 SNHLY and CDR2 FYNNEI. The CDR3 region has the DNA TGTGCCAGCAGTGCTGGGAAATTGGGAGGTTCACCCCTCCACTTT. Translated, it gives CASSAGKLGGSPLHF.

This chain joins TRBV3-1 (or the pseudogene TRBV3-2) and TRBJ2-3, with TRBD1 as a possible D gene (6 bases). This CDR3 has 17 amino acids. Germline V gene sequence: CDR1 LGHDT, CDR2 YNNKEL (reference sequence). V gave up 0 bases and J gave up 4 bases, with 17 bases separating them. This chain's CDR3 is CASSQDLGGVAPDTQYF. The CDR3, as DNA: TGTGCCAGCAGCCAAGATCTAGGGGGTGTTGCGCCAGATACGCAGTATTTT.

The V gene is TRBV5-6, the J gene TRBJ2-5; 8 bases match TRBD2. The junction had 14 bases not matched to a gene; V was cut back by 0 bases and J by 4 bases. The CDR3 is 18 residues long. Germline V CDR1 and CDR2: SGHDT, YYEEEE. In nucleotides, the CDR3 is TGTGCCAGCAGCTTGGCCGGTAGAGCGGGGGCGACTCGAGAGACCCAGTACTTC. Amino acids: CASSLAGRAGATRETQYF.

The rearrangement uses TRBV6-4 and TRBJ1-2; 9 bases are shared with TRBD1. V lost 8 bases, J lost 8 bases, and 12 bases stayed unmatched. The germline V gene encodes CDR1 MRHNA and CDR2 SNTAGT. The CDR3 runs 14 residues. The CDR3 region is CASRGTGTNRGYTF. The CDR3 DNA reads as TGTGCCAGCCGCGGGACAGGGACCAACCGGGGCTACACCTTC.